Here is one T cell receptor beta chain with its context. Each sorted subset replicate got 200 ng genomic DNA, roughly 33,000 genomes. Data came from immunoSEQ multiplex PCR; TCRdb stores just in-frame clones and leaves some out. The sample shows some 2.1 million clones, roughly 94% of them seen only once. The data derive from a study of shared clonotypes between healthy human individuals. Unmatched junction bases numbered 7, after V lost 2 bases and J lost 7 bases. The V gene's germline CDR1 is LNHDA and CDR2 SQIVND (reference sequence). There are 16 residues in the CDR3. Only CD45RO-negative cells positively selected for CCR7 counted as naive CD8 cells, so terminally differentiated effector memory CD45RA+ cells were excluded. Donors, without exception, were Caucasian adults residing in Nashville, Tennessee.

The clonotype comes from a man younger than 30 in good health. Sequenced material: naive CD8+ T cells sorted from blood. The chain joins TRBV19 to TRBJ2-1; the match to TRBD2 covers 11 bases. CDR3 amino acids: CASSIMLAGGGNEQFF. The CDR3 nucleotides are TGTGCCAGTAGTATAATGCTAGCGGGAGGTGGTAATGAGCAGTTCTTC.